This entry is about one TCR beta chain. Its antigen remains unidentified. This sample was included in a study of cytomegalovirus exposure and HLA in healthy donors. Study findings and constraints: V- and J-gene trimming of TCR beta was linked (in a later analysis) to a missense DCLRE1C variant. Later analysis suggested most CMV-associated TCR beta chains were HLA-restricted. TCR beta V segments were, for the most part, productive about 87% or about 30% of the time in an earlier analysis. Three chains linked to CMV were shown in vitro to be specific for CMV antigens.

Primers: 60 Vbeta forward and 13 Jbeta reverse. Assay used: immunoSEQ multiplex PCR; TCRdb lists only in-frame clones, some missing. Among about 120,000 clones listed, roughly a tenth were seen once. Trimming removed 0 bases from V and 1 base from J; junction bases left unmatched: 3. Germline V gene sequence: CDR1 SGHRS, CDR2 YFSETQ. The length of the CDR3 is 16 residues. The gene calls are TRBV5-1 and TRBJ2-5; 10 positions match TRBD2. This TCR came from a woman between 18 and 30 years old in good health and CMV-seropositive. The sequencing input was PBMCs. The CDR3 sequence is CASSLALAGLQETQYF. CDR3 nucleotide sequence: TGCGCCAGCAGCTTGGCACTAGCGGGACTCCAAGAGACCCAGTACTTC.